Below, 29 T cell receptor beta chains from the same sample are listed, as sequenced in a study of T-cell reconstitution after alpha-beta-depleted transplantation in children (dated by TCRdb to 2016 to 2017). Libraries came from PCR. Sequencing was performed on an Illumina HiSeq 2500. Molecular barcoding was employed in the preparation of TCR libraries, with unique molecular identifiers being used to normalize TCRbeta repertoire quantification. TCRdb ran its own pipeline on the public reads, namely fastp trimming at Q25 and MiXCR clone calling, and kept in-frame beta chains. One record per CDR3 amino acid sequence lists the most common genes and DNA. The sample includes around 600,000 distinct CDR3 sequences, with under 30% observed a single time. Roughly 13% of the sample belongs to the ten largest clones. Per the publication, the treatment or condition label means: allogeneic hematopoietic cell transplantation with graft depleted of TCRalphabeta T cells and CD19 B cells.

This specimen consisted of PBMCs, mostly from graft donor cells, obtained 360 days after TCRalphabeta/CD19-depleted stem cell transplant. Receptor source: a boy younger than two who had a stem cell transplant for acute myeloid leukemia, so the T cells may come from the graft donor.

As to this clonotype: With a much larger clone just one base away, this may be a read error. The gene calls are TRBV5-1 and TRBJ2-1; 7 bases are a match to TRBD1. The J segment lost 10 bases and the V segment lost 2 bases, leaving 12 bases of the junction unmatched. The CDR3 totals 15 residues. Germline V gene lookup returns CDR1 SGHRS and CDR2 YFSETQ. CDR3 sequence reads: CASSFHGQESKEQFF. CDR3 DNA: TGCGCCAGCAGCTTCCACGGACAGGAAAGCAAAGAGCAGTTCTTC.

The V call is TRBV5-1, the J call TRBJ2-1, with D uncertain. The CDR3 covers 12 residues. Trimming pared 6 bases from V and 6 bases from J, leaving 10 bases between. Per the germline V gene, CDR1 is SGHRS and CDR2 is YFSETQ. CDR3 nucleotides: TGCGCCAGCATGCAGACGGGCAATGAGCAGTTCTTC. Translation: CASMQTGNEQFF.

This clonotype was detected only a few times. The rearrangement uses TRBV12-3 or TRBV12-4 and TRBJ1-2, with TRBD1 as a possible D gene (5 bases). V was cut by 6 bases and J by 3 bases, with 11 bases left in between. This CDR3 comprises 13 residues. CDR3 in DNA: TGTGCCAGCAGGATGGGACTGCACTATGGCTACACCTTC. Residues: CASRMGLHYGYTF.

The chain links TRBV24-1 to TRBJ2-1, with TRBD1 matching over 8 bases. The V and J ends lost 4 bases and 6 bases, in that order; junction bases with no gene match: 16. The CDR3 is 18 amino acids. Per the germline V gene, CDR1 is KGHDR and CDR2 is SFDVKD. CDR3 residues: CATSDRSRTDRGGNEQFF. CDR3 sequence (DNA): TGTGCCACCAGTGACCGCTCGCGTACTGACAGGGGAGGCAATGAGCAGTTCTTC.

The CDR3 reads CASSQDRRGRYTEAFF. The DNA for the CDR3 is TGCGCCAGCAGCCAAGATAGGCGCGGGAGGTACACTGAAGCTTTCTTT. The rearrangement joins TRBV4-3 to TRBJ1-1; D not resolved. The V gene's germline CDR1 is LGHNA and CDR2 YSLEER. V lost 0 bases to trimming and J lost 3 bases, with 14 bases between them. CDR3 length equals 16 residues.

The chain uses TRBV12-3 or TRBV12-4 and TRBJ1-5; 7 nucleotides line up with TRBD1. Trimming took 6 bases from V and 8 from J; bases not matched to a gene: 10. The CDR3 extends over 14 amino acids. The CDR3 region is CASSHSATGEPQHF. The CDR3 DNA follows: TGTGCCAGCAGCCACTCTGCCACAGGGGAGCCCCAGCATTTT.

This sequence joins TRBV12-3 or TRBV12-4 and TRBJ1-1; a possible D gene is TRBD1 (5 bases). V lost 6 bases to trimming and J lost 6 bases, with 17 bases between them. The CDR3 totals 14 residues. This CDR3 reads CASRRGVGGSEAFF. CDR3 DNA sequence: TGTGCCAGCAGACGGGGGGTTGGGGGATCTGAAGCTTTCTTT.

This clonotype was observed at least ten times. The rearrangement joins TRBV5-1 to TRBJ2-1; TRBD1 might be the D (5 bases). Germline V gene data show CDR1 as SGHRS and CDR2 as YFSETQ. Trimming took 2 bases from V and 7 from J, leaving 13 bases between them. This CDR3 has 14 amino acids. CDR3 residues: CASSFFDSLNEQFF. The CDR3 DNA is TGCGCCAGCAGCTTCTTTGACAGCCTGAATGAGCAGTTCTTC.

In its sample, this clonotype was seen many times. The chain recombines TRBV29-1 with TRBJ2-5; D may be TRBD1 (5 bases). The CDR3 consists of 12 residues. Trimming left V 5 bases short and J 1 base short, with 8 bases between. The germline V gene encodes CDR1 SQVTM and CDR2 ANQGSEA. The CDR3: CSVSGAQETQYF. The DNA for the CDR3 is TGCAGCGTTAGTGGGGCCCAAGAGACCCAGTACTTC.

This clonotype was recorded at least ten times. The gene calls are TRBV12-3 or TRBV12-4 and TRBJ2-2; D assignment may be TRBD1 or TRBD2 (6 bases each). V gave up 3 bases and J gave up 4 bases, with 9 bases separating them. This CDR3 is built from 14 residues. The CDR3 DNA follows: TGTGCCAGCAGTTTCTCGGGGGCCACCGGGGAGCTGTTTTTT. Protein sequence: CASSFSGATGELFF.

Only a few counts were recorded for this clonotype. The chain joins TRBV11-2 to TRBJ2-1, with 7 bases fitting TRBD2. Trimming removed 3 bases from V and 8 bases from J; junction bases left unmatched: 7. The CDR3 sequence is 14 residues long. Germline assignment: CDR1 SGHAT and CDR2 FQNNGV. Here the CDR3 DNA reads TGTGCCAGCAGCTTTGGGAGGGCCTCAGATGAGCAGTTCTTC. It specifies CASSFGRASDEQFF.

This chain links TRBV28 with TRBJ2-1; 7 bases align to TRBD2. The junction had 11 bases not matched to a gene; V was cut back by 6 bases and J by 3 bases. The CDR3 sequence is 16 residues long. The germline CDR1 and CDR2 sequences are MDHEN and SYDVKM. The CDR3 DNA reads as TGTGCCAGCAGACTCCCTGGGGCTAGCGGCTACAATGAGCAGTTCTTC. This encodes CASRLPGASGYNEQFF.

In its sample, this clonotype was seen many times. The germline gene is not matched at one end of the junction; a read error may be the cause. The chain is built from TRBV12-3 or TRBV12-4 and TRBJ1-1; TRBD1 aligns across 7 bases. There are 13 residues in the CDR3. The CDR3 nucleotides are TGTGCCAGCACAAAACAGGGGAACGCTGAAGCTTTCTTT. The encoded protein is CASTKQGNAEAFF.

This clonotype was observed many times. This sequence joins TRBV11-2 and TRBJ2-4; D not resolved. The germline gives CDR1 SGHAT, CDR2 FQNNGV. The V end was cut by 4 bases, the J end by 6 bases, with 10 bases between. The CDR3 sequence is 13 residues long. CDR3 in amino acids: CASSYGSGNIQYF. For the CDR3, the DNA is TGTGCCAGCAGCTACGGTTCGGGAAACATTCAGTACTTC.

The chain recombines TRBV7-9 with TRBJ2-7; D is tentatively TRBD1 or TRBD2 (5 bases each). Germline CDR1 SEHNR, CDR2 FQNEAQ (reference sequence). V lost 3 bases and J lost 6, with 15 bases in between. This CDR3 contains 14 residues. The chain's CDR3 is CASSFPGRQREQYF. The CDR3 coding sequence is TGTGCCAGCAGCTTTCCGGGACGGCAGCGCGAGCAGTACTTC.

This clonotype was seen repeatedly, ten times or more. The chain joins TRBV20-1 to TRBJ1-2; the D gene is possibly TRBD1 (5 bases). Germline V gene sequence: CDR1 DFQATT, CDR2 SNEGSKA (reference sequence). V lost 0 bases and J lost 2, with 10 bases in between. This CDR3 spans 14 amino acids. CDR3 sequence (DNA): TGCAGTGCTAGAGATAAGGCAGGGAACTATGGCTACACCTTC. Translation: CSARDKAGNYGYTF.

This chain joins TRBV20-1 and TRBJ1-1, with D perhaps TRBD1 (5 bases). The germline CDR1 and CDR2 sequences are DFQATT and SNEGSKA (reference sequence). Trimming left V 1 base short and J 7 bases short, with 13 bases between. The CDR3 loop spans 13 amino acids. CDR3 coding DNA: TGCAGTGCTAGAGTGTTAGGGGTGAATGAAGCTTTCTTT. Encoded protein: CSARVLGVNEAFF.

This clonotype came up many times. V and J are TRBV7-2 and TRBJ2-1; D ambiguous. V was trimmed by 1 base and J by 7 bases, leaving 11 bases between them. The CDR3 runs to 14 residues. CDR1 and CDR2 (germline): SGHTA, FQGNSA. The DNA for the CDR3 is TGTGCCAGCAGCTTAGGGGCCGGGTTGAATGAGCAGTTCTTC. Translation: CASSLGAGLNEQFF. The full variable domain, rest sourced from reference TRBV7-2 and TRBJ2-1, is GAGVSQSPSNKVTEKGKDVELRCDPISGHTALYWYRQSLGQGLEFLIYFQGNSAPDKSGLPSDRFSAERTGGSVSTLTIQRTQQEDSAVYLCASSLGAGLNEQFFGPGTRLTVL.

V and J are TRBV10-2 and TRBJ2-3; no firm D call. V dropped 8 bases and J dropped 6 bases, with 12 bases sitting between them. This CDR3 has 12 amino acids. CDR1 and CDR2 (germline): WSHSY, SAAADI. The CDR3 protein is CASSDLGDTQYF. In nucleotides, the CDR3 is TGCGCCAGCTCAGACCTGGGGGATACGCAGTATTTT.

This clonotype was seen repeatedly, ten times or more. The chain has TRBV29-1 and TRBJ1-2, with 7 bases matching TRBD1. Per germline, CDR1 SQVTM and CDR2 ANQGSEA. This CDR3 has 13 residues. J lost 6 bases, V lost 2 bases, and 6 bases had no gene match. The CDR3: CSVEWVGGNGYTF. The CDR3, as DNA: TGCAGCGTTGAATGGGTAGGGGGCAATGGCTACACCTTC.

This clonotype occurred a few times. The chain has TRBV20-1 and TRBJ2-7; no definite D call. Per the germline V gene, CDR1 is DFQATT and CDR2 is SNEGSKA (reference sequence). CDR3 length: 12 residues. With 3 bases removed from V and 0 bases from J, the gap between germline ends came to 6 bases. Here the CDR3 DNA reads TGCAGTGCTAGTCCTAGCTCCTACGAGCAGTACTTC. Translating it yields CSASPSSYEQYF.

The chain links TRBV20-1 to TRBJ2-1; TRBD2 matches at 8 bases. CDR3 length equals 14 residues. Losses at the gene ends were 6 bases for V and 3 bases for J; bases not matched to a gene: 7. CDR1 and CDR2 (germline): DFQATT, SNEGSKA (reference sequence). CDR3 DNA: TGCAGTGCGACAACGGGGGGGCTCTACAATGAGCAGTTCTTC. This sequence encodes CSATTGGLYNEQFF.

Ten or more counts support this clonotype. The chain joins TRBV25-1 to TRBJ2-3; the D is unclear. Germline assignment: CDR1 MGHDK and CDR2 SYGVNS. The germline V and J ends were trimmed by 6 bases and 1 base, with 8 bases remaining between them. The CDR3 is 13 residues long. The CDR3 region is CASRAGGTDTQYF. CDR3 nucleotide sequence: TGTGCCAGCAGGGCCGGTGGCACAGATACGCAGTATTTT.

About this clonotype itself: A much larger clone is a single base away; this may be a read error. V usage is TRBV11-1 and J usage is TRBJ2-6, with D perhaps TRBD2 (5 bases). This CDR3 has 16 amino acids. Trimming shortened V by 2 bases and J by 0 bases, and 8 bases separated the two germline ends. CDR1 and CDR2 from the germline V gene are SGHAT and FQDESV (reference sequence). The CDR3 protein is CASSLPGFSGANVLTF. The CDR3, as DNA: TGTGCCAGCAGCTTACCGGGGTTCTCTGGGGCCAACGTCCTGACTTTC.

The chain recombines TRBV7-2 with TRBJ2-7, with D maybe TRBD1 (5 bases). Trimming took 0 bases from V and 4 from J, leaving 19 bases between them. This CDR3 spans 17 amino acids. Germline loops: CDR1 SGHTA, CDR2 FQGNSA. CDR3 region: CASSLAPQGPFAYEQYF. CDR3 nucleotides: TGTGCCAGCAGCTTAGCCCCCCAGGGCCCCTTCGCTTACGAGCAGTACTTC.

V usage is TRBV7-7 and J usage is TRBJ2-6, with 8 bases matching TRBD1. The CDR3 is 18 amino acids. Germline CDR1 is SSHAT and CDR2 is FNYEAQ (reference sequence). Trimming took 1 base from V and 0 from J; bases not matched to a gene: 5. The CDR3 nucleotides read TGTGCCAGCAGCTTAGAGGCAGGGGGCAGCTCTGGGGCCAACGTCCTGACTTTC. It specifies CASSLEAGGSSGANVLTF.

The sample holds a few counts of this clonotype. The gene calls are TRBV20-1 and TRBJ1-5; D call uncertain. CDR3 length: 15 residues. Between the trimmed V and J ends, which lost 1 base and 2 bases, there was a span of 12 bases. Germline V gene lookup returns CDR1 DFQATT and CDR2 SNEGSKA (reference sequence). The CDR3 nucleotides read TGCAGTGCTAGAGGCACGGGGAGCGGCAATCAGCCCCAGCATTTT. This codes for CSARGTGSGNQPQHF.

This clonotype was seen more than once but under ten times. The chain is built from TRBV27 and TRBJ1-5; D is undetermined. The CDR3 covers 16 residues. Trimming shortened V by 2 bases and J by 2 bases, and 13 bases separated the two germline ends. The germline V gene encodes CDR1 MNHEY and CDR2 SMNVEV (reference sequence). The CDR3 is CASSLRQSDRNQPQHF. DNA of the CDR3: TGTGCCAGCAGTTTACGTCAATCTGACCGCAATCAGCCCCAGCATTTT.

This clonotype was counted a few times. The rearrangement uses TRBV4-3 and TRBJ2-1, with D tentatively TRBD2 (6 bases). This CDR3 is 17 amino acids long. Germline V gene lookup returns CDR1 LGHNA and CDR2 YSLEER. Trimming cost V 0 bases and J 0 bases, with 12 bases left between them. CDR3 region: CASSQDHGGGSYNEQFF. As DNA, the CDR3 is TGCGCCAGCAGCCAAGATCACGGGGGAGGCTCCTACAATGAGCAGTTCTTC.